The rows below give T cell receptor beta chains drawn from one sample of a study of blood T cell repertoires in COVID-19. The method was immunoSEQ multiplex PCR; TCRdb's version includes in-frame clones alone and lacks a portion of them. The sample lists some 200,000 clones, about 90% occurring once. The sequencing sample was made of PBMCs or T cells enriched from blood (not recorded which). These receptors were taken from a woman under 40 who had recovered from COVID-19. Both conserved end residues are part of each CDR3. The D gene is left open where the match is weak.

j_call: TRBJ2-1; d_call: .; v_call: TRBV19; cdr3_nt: TGTGCCAGTAGTATAGATTCGGGGGTTGCTGAGCAGTTCTTC; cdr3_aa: CASSIDSGVAEQFF
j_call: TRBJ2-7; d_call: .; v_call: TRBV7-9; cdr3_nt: TGTGCCAGCAGCTTACTCGGGGGCTACGAGCAGTACTTC; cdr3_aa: CASSLLGGYEQYF
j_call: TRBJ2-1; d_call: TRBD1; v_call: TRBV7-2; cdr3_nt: TGTGCCAGCAGCTTAGGTGGGACAGGGCGCTTAGAGCAGTTCTTC; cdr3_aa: CASSLGGTGRLEQFF
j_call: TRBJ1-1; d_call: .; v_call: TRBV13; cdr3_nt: TGTGCCAGCAGCATCCGGGGGAAAACTGAAGCTTTCTTT; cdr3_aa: CASSIRGKTEAFF
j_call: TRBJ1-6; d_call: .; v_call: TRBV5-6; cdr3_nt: TGTGCCAGCAATTGGGCAGGGAATTCACCCCTCCACTTT; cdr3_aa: CASNWAGNSPLHF
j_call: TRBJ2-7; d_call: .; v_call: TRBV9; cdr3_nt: TGTGCCAGCAGCGTGGGACTTATCTACGAGCAGTACTTC; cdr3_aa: CASSVGLIYEQYF
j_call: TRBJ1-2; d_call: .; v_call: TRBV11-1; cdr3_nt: TGTGCCAGCAGCTTAGACAGGGAGCATGGCTACACCTTC; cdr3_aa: CASSLDREHGYTF
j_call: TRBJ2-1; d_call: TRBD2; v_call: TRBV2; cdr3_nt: TGTGCCAGCACTTTTGGGAGGGACCCGAATGAGCAGTTCTTC; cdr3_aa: CASTFGRDPNEQFF
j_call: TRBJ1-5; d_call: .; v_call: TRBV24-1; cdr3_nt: TGTGCCCGGGCTACGGGGTGTCAGCCCCAGCATTTT; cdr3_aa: CARATGCQPQHF
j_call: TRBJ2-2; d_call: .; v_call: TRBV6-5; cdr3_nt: TGTGCCAGCAGAACAGGGAACACCGGGGAGCTGTTTTTT; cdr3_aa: CASRTGNTGELFF
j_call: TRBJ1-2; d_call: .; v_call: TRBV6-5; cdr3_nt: TGTGCCAGCAGCACGACCTGGCGGGGATCTGGCTACACCTTC; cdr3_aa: CASSTTWRGSGYTF
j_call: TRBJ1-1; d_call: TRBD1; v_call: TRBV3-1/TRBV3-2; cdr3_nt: TGTGCCAGCAGCCACAGGGACAGGGCGAACACTGAAGCTTTCTTT; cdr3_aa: CASSHRDRANTEAFF